The present entry profiles one TCR beta chain with its context. Authors' analysis steps: Estimates of nucleated cell counts were drawn from the amplification of reference gene primers. Sequenced by immunoSEQ multiplex PCR; TCRdb stores in-frame clones only, minus some. D and trimming were read from the DNA, whereas the V and J calls and clone size are those reported in that table. This sample has over 120,000 clones, with roughly 84% found just once. These data are taken from a study of blood T cell repertoires in COVID-19. Study-wide background: Acute-phase and convalescent COVID-19 samples originated in the United States, Italy and Spain. Nucleic acid was either cDNA or gDNA, and it came from T cells, B-cell-depleted T cells, or PBMCs.

V was clipped by 1 base and J by 5 bases, with 7 bases between them. CDR1 is SGHNT and CDR2 is YYREEE in the germline V gene (reference sequence). This CDR3 comprises 13 residues. The origin of this receptor is a woman aged 55 to 70 with acute or convalescent COVID-19. The V gene is TRBV5-4, the J gene TRBJ2-1; a weak D match, TRBD2 (5 bases). Input material: peripheral blood. The CDR3 coding sequence is TGTGCCAGCAGCTTGTTGCGGGACAATGAGCAGTTCTTC. Its translation is CASSLLRDNEQFF.